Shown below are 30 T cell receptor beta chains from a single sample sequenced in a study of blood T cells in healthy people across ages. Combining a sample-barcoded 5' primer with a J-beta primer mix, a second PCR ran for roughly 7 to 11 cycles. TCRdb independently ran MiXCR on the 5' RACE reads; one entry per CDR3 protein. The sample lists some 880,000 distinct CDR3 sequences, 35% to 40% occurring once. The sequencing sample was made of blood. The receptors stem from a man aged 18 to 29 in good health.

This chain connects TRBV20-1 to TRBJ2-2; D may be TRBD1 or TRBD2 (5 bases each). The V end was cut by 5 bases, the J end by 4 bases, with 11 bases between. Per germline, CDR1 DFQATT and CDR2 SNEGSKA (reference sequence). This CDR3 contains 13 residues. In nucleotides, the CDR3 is TGCAGTGCTTCGGGACCAAGCACCGGGGAGCTGTTTTTT. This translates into CSASGPSTGELFF.

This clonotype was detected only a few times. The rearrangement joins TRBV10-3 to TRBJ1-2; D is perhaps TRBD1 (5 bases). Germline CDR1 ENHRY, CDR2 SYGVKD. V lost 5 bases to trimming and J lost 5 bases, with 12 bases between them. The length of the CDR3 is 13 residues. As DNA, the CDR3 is TGTGCCATCAGTAACCGGGGGGGGTATGGCTACACCTTC. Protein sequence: CAISNRGGYGYTF.

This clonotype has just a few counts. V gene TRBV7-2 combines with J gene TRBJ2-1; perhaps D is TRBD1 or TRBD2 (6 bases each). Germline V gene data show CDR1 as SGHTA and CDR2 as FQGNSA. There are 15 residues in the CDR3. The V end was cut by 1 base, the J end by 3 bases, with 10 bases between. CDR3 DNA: TGTGCCAGCAGCTTAGGGGGGGCCTTCTACAATGAGCAGTTCTTC. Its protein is CASSLGGAFYNEQFF.

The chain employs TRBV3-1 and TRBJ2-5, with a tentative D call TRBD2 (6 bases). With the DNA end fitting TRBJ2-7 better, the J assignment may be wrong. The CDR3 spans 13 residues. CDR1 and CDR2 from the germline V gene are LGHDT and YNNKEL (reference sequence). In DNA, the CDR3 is TGTGCCAGCAGCCCCCTCGGGGGATTCGAGCAGTACTTC. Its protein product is CASSPLGGFEQYF.

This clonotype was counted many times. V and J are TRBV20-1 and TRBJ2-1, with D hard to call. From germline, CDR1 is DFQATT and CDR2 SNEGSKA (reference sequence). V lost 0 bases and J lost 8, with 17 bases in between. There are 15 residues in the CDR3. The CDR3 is CSARDYRNPTDEQFF. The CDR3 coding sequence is TGCAGTGCTAGAGATTACCGCAACCCCACGGATGAGCAGTTCTTC.

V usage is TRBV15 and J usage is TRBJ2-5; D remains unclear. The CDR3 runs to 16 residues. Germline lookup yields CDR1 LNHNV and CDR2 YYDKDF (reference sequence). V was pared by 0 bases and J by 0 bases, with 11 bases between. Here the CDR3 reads CATSRDLGSHQETQYF. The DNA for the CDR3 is TGTGCCACCAGCAGAGATCTCGGCAGTCACCAAGAGACCCAGTACTTC.

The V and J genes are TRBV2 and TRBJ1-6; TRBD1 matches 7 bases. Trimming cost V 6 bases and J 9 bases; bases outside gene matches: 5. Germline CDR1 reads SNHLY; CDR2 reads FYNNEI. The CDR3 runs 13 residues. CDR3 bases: TGTGCCAGCAGGAGGGACAGTCCTTCACCCCTCCACTTT. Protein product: CASRRDSPSPLHF.

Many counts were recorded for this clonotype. The CDR3 DNA is TGTGCCTCACTTCCTGGGCAGGGGCTCGACTATGGCTACACCTTC. It yields the protein CASLPGQGLDYGYTF. V is TRBV7-2 and J is TRBJ1-2; D might be TRBD1 (6 bases). The germline V gene has CDR1 SGHTA and CDR2 FQGNSA. Trimming took off 11 bases at V and 3 bases at J, with 22 bases between the two ends. The CDR3 length is 15 residues. Full variable domain (rest looked up from reference TRBV7-2 and TRBJ1-2): GAGVSQSPSNKVTEKGKDVELRCDPISGHTALYWYRQSLGQGLEFLIYFQGNSAPDKSGLPSDRFSAERTGGSVSTLTIQRTQQEDSAVYLCASLPGQGLDYGYTFGSGTRLTVV.

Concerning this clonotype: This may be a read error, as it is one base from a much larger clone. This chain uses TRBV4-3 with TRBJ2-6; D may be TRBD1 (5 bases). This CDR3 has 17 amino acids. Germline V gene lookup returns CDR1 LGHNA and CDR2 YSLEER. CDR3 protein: CASSQELDLLGANALTF. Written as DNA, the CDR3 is TGCGCCAGCAGCCAAGAACTCGACCTTCTTGGGGCCAACGCCCTGACTTTC.

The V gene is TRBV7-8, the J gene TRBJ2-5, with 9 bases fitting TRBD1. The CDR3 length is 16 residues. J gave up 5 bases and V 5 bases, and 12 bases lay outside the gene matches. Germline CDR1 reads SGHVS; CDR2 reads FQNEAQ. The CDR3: CASSPYNHRGRETQYF. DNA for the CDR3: TGTGCCAGCAGCCCCTATAATCACAGGGGGCGTGAGACCCAGTACTTC.

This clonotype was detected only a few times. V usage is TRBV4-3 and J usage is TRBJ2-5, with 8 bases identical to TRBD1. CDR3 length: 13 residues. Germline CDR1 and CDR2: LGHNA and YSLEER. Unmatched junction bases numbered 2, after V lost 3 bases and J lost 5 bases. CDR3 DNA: TGCGCCAGCAGCCAGGACAGGGTGGAGACCCAGTACTTC. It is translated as CASSQDRVETQYF.

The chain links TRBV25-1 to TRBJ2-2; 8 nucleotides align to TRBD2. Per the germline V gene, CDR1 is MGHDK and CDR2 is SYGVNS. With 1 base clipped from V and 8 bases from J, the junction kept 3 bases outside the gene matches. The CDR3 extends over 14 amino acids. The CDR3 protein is CASSEFGRVGELFF. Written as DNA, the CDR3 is TGTGCCAGCAGTGAATTCGGGAGGGTTGGGGAGCTGTTTTTT.

The CDR3 region is CSARVSSKDLINQPQHF. CDR3 DNA: TGCAGTGCTAGAGTTTCGTCTAAGGACCTAATCAATCAGCCCCAGCATTTT. V and J are TRBV20-1 and TRBJ1-5; D not certain. Deletions cut 1 base from V and 3 bases from J, with 19 bases between. Germline-derived CDR1 and CDR2 are DFQATT and SNEGSKA (reference sequence). This CDR3 is 17 amino acids long.

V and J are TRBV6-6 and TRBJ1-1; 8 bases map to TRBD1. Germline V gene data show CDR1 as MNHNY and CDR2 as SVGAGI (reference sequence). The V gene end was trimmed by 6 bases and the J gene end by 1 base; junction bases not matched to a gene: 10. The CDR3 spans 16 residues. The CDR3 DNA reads TGTGCCAGCAGGGGAGGGACAGGAAAGGCGAACACTGAAGCTTTCTTT. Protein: CASRGGTGKANTEAFF.

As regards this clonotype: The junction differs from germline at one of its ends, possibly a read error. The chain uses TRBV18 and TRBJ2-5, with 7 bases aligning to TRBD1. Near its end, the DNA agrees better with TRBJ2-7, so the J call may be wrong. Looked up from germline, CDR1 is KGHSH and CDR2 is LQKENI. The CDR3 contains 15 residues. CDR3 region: CASSPGTVPSDEQYF. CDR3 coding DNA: TGTGCCAGCTCACCCGGGACAGTTCCCTCCGACGAGCAGTACTTC.

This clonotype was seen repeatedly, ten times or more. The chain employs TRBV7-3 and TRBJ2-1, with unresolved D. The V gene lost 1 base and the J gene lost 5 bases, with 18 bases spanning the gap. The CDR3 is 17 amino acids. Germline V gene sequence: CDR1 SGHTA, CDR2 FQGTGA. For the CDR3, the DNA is TGTGCCAGCAGCTTAAATCCTCCAGGATCAGCCCACAATGAGCAGTTCTTC. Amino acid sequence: CASSLNPPGSAHNEQFF.

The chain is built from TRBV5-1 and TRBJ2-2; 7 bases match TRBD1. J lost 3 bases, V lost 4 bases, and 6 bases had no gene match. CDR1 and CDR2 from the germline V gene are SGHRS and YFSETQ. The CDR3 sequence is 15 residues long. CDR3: CASSHGTADTGELFF. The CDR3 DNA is TGCGCCAGCAGCCACGGGACAGCGGACACCGGGGAGCTGTTTTTT.

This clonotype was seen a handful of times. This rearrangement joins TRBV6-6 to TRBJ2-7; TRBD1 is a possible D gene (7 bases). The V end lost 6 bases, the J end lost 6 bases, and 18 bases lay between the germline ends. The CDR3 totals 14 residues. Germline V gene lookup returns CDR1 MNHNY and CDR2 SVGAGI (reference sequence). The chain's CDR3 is CASSWTGPTSEQYF. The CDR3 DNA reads TGTGCCAGCAGCTGGACAGGACCGACTAGCGAGCAGTACTTC.

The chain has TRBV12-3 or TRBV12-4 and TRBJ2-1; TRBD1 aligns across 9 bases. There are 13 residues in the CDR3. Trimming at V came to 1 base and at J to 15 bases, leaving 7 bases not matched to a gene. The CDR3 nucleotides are TGTGCCAGCAGTTTAGGAAACCACAGGGGGCGGTTCTTC. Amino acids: CASSLGNHRGRFF.

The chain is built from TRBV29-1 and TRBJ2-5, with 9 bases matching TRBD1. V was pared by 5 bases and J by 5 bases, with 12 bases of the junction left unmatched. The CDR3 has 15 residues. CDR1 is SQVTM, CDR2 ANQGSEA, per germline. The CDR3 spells CSVRWDRAPGETQYF. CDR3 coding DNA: TGCAGCGTTAGATGGGACAGGGCACCAGGGGAGACCCAGTACTTC.

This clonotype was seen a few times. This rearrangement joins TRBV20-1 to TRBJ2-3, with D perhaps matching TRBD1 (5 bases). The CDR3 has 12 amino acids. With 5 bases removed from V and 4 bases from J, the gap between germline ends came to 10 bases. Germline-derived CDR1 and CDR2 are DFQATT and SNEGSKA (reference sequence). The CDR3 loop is CSALVTADTQYF. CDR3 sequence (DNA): TGCAGTGCTTTAGTGACAGCAGATACGCAGTATTTT.

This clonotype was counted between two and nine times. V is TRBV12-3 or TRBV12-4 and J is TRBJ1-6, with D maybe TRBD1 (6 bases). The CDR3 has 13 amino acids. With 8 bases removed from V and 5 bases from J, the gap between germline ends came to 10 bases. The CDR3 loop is CASEQGHNSPLHF. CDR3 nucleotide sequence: TGTGCCAGCGAACAGGGCCATAATTCACCCCTCCACTTT.

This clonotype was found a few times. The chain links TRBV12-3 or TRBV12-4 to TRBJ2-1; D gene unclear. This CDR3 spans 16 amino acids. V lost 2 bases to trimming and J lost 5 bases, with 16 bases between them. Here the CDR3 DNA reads TGTGCCAGCAGTTTATTGAACTTGGGTTTTAACAATGAGCAGTTCTTC. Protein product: CASSLLNLGFNNEQFF.

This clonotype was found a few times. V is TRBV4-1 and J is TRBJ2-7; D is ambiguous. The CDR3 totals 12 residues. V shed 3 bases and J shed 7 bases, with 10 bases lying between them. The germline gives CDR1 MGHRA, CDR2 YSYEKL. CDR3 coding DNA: TGCGCCAGCAGCCAGGCAAAGTCAGAGCAGTACTTC. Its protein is CASSQAKSEQYF.

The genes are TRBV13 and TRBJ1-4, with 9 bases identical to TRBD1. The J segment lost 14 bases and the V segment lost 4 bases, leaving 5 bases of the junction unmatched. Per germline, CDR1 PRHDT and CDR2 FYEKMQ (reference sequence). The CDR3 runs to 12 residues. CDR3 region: CASSSGQGRLFF. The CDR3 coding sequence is TGTGCCAGCAGCTCGGGACAGGGTCGGCTGTTTTTT.

CDR3 loop: CASSLGFKGTYNEQYF. CDR3 sequence (DNA): TGTGCCAGCAGCTTGGGGTTCAAGGGGACATACAATGAGCAGTACTTC. The genes are TRBV13 and TRBJ2-7; D might be TRBD1 (6 bases). V gave up 3 bases and J gave up 7 bases, with 22 bases separating them. Germline CDR1 reads PRHDT; CDR2 reads FYEKMQ (reference sequence). This CDR3 spans 16 amino acids.

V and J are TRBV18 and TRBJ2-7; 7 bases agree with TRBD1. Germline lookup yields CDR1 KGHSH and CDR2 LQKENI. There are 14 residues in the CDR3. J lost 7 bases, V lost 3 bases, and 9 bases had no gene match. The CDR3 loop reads CASSPRTGAEEQYF. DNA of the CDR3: TGTGCCAGCTCACCCCGGACAGGAGCTGAGGAGCAGTACTTC.

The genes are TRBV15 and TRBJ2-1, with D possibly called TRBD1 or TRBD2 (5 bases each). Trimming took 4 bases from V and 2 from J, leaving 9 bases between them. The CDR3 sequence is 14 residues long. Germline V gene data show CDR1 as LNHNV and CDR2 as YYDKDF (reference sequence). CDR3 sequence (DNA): TGTGCCACCAGCACTAGGGACGCCTACAATGAGCAGTTCTTC. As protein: CATSTRDAYNEQFF.

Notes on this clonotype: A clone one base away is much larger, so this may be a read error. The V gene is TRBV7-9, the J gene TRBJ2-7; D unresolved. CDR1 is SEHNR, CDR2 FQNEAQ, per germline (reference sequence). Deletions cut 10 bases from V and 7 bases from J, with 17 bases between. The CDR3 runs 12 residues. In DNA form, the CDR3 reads TGTGCCAACAGTCAGGACCCGGGTGAGCAGTACTTC. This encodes CANSQDPGEQYF.

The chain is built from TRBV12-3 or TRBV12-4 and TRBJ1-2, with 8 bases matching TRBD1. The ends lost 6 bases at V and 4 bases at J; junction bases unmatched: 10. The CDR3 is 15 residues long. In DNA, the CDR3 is TGTGCCAGCAGCCCCGATGACAGGGGAGGCTATGGCTACACCTTC. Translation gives CASSPDDRGGYGYTF.